These 22 T cell receptor beta chains were all obtained from the same sample, sequenced in a study of metastatic and nonmetastatic thyroid tumors. Ahead of thyroid surgery, no patient had received treatment of any kind. Through MiXCR, TCRdb re-clonotyped the PCR reads. The data contain 20,000 or so clones, around 15% of them singletons. Sample: tumor tissue. These receptors were collected from a female donor with papillary thyroid cancer or a benign thyroid nodule (not recorded which). Some clones in this sample may be carry-over from other donors' samples.

This chain uses TRBV14 with TRBJ2-7, with D perhaps TRBD1 or TRBD2 (6 bases each). The germline V and J ends were trimmed by 3 bases and 5 bases, with 35 bases remaining between them. Germline-derived CDR1 and CDR2 are SGHDN and FVKESK. CDR3 size: 21 residues. Here the CDR3 DNA reads TGTGCCAGCAGCCAGGGTCGTCGGCGGGTGGGCGCGTTGGGAAGGGGGGACGAGCAGTACTTC. Translated, it gives CASSQGRRRVGALGRGDEQYF.

The sample holds many counts of this clone. J is TRBJ2-1 and V is TRBV5-4; no definite D call. CDR1 and CDR2 (germline): SGHNT, YYREEE (reference sequence). Trimming took 2 bases from V and 7 from J, leaving 10 bases between them. The CDR3 is 13 residues long. The CDR3 region has the DNA TGTGCCAGCAGCTTCGTACCCGGAAATGAGCAGTTCTTC. Protein product: CASSFVPGNEQFF.

This clone was seen many times. This same CDR3 is encoded by further DNA sequences in the sample. V and J are TRBV18 and TRBJ2-6, with D perhaps assigned TRBD1 or TRBD2 (5 bases each). The length of the CDR3 is 16 residues. Trimming removed 4 bases at V and 0 bases at J, with 10 bases between. Germline loops: CDR1 KGHSH, CDR2 LQKENI. In DNA, the CDR3 is TGTGCCAGCTCACGGGACGACTACTCTGGGGCCAACGTCCTGACTTTC. Its translation: CASSRDDYSGANVLTF. Complete variable domain (other parts from reference TRBV18 and TRBJ2-6): NAGVMQNPRHLVRRRGQEARLRCSPMKGHSHVYWYRQLPEEGLKFMVYLQKENIIDESGMPKERFSAEFPKEGPSILRIQQVVRGDSAAYFCASSRDDYSGANVLTFGAGSRLTVL.

This clone rates as medium-sized. The DNA for the CDR3 is TGTGCCAGTAGGATACAGGGCACCCTGGAGGAAGCTTTCTTT. Encoded protein: CASRIQGTLEEAFF. The chain carries TRBV19 and TRBJ1-1; the D gene is possibly TRBD1 (6 bases). The CDR3 loop spans 14 amino acids. Germline V gives CDR1 LNHDA, CDR2 SQIVND (reference sequence). Deletions cut 6 bases from V and 8 bases from J, with 19 bases between.

This clone was seen many times. The chain recombines TRBV5-1 with TRBJ2-5, with 10 bases fitting TRBD1. The germline CDR1 and CDR2 sequences are SGHRS and YFSETQ. The CDR3 is made up of 16 amino acids. J gave up 3 bases and V 2 bases, and 7 bases lay outside the gene matches. This CDR3 reads CASSLKGQGSEETQYF. CDR3 DNA sequence: TGCGCCAGCAGCTTAAAGGGACAGGGGTCGGAAGAGACCCAGTACTTC.

Remarks on this clone: One end of the junction fails to match germline, which may point to a read error. V is TRBV7-8 and J is TRBJ1-1, with a possible D match to TRBD1 (6 bases). This CDR3 has 17 residues. Germline V gives CDR1 SGHVS, CDR2 FQNEAQ. The CDR3, as DNA: TGTGCCAGCAGCCCCAGACAGGACCTACCCGAAAACACTGAGGCTTTCTTT. Translation gives CASSPRQDLPENTEAFF.

By share, this clone ranks as medium-sized. V usage is TRBV28 and J usage is TRBJ2-5, with TRBD2 matching 11 bases. After removal of 3 bases from V and 0 bases from J, the junction contained 9 bases not matched to a gene. The germline V gene encodes CDR1 MDHEN and CDR2 SYDVKM. The CDR3 extends over 18 amino acids. The CDR3 protein is CASSFSTSGGPYQETQYF. CDR3 in DNA: TGTGCCAGCAGTTTTAGTACTAGCGGGGGCCCGTACCAAGAGACCCAGTACTTC. Together with reference TRBV28 and TRBJ2-5, the CDR3 gives the full variable domain: DVKVTQSSRYLVKRTGEKVFLECVQDMDHENMFWYRQDPGLGLRLIYFSYDVKMKEKGDIPEGYSVSREKKERFSLILESASTNQTSMYLCASSFSTSGGPYQETQYFGPGTRLLVL.

This clone was counted ten times or more. V gene TRBV30 combines with J gene TRBJ2-2, with D unclear. CDR1 is GTSNPN and CDR2 is SVGIG in the germline V gene (reference sequence). V was clipped by 1 base and J by 0 bases, with 9 bases between them. The CDR3 extends over 15 amino acids. The CDR3 protein is CAWSGRASNTGELFF. The CDR3 DNA is TGTGCCTGGAGTGGACGGGCCTCGAACACCGGGGAGCTGTTTTTT.

In its sample, this clone was seen many times. The chain employs TRBV7-9 and TRBJ1-1, with a weak D call TRBD1 (5 bases). Trimming removed 4 bases at V and 11 bases at J, with 23 bases between. Germline V lookup: CDR1 SEHNR, CDR2 FQNEAQ (reference sequence). The CDR3 has 15 residues. The CDR3 DNA is TGTGCCAGCAGCTCAGCCGGTAGCGGGGGAACGGTTGCTTTCTTT. Protein: CASSSAGSGGTVAFF. Full variable domain (missing parts from reference TRBV7-9 and TRBJ1-1): DTGVSQNPRHKITKRGQNVTFRCDPISEHNRLYWYRQTLGQGPEFLTYFQNEAQLEKSRLLSDRFSAERPKGSFSTLEIQRTEQGDSAMYLCASSSAGSGGTVAFFGQGTRLTVV.

This sequence joins TRBV6-2 or TRBV6-3 and TRBJ1-6; D unclear. CDR3 size: 15 residues. In germline, CDR1 is MNHEY, CDR2 SVGEGT. Trimming removed 8 bases from V and 3 bases from J, with 14 bases in between. CDR3 bases: TGTGCCAGCTGGGGAGTCCCTTTCTATAATTCACCCCTCCACTTT. This codes for CASWGVPFYNSPLHF.

This clone was picked up many times. A much larger clone is a single base away; this may be a read error. This specimen includes other DNA sequences encoding the same CDR3. The rearrangement joins TRBV5-4 to TRBJ1-1, with 8 bases identical to TRBD1. J lost 8 bases, V lost 5 bases, and 17 bases had no gene match. The CDR3 runs to 16 residues. CDR1 and CDR2 from the germline V gene are SGHNT and YYREEE (reference sequence). The CDR3 nucleotides read TGTGCCAGCAGTCTAACGGACAGGGCTCGAGGAGGAGAAGCTTTCTTT. It codes for CASSLTDRARGGEAFF.

Worth noting for this clone: A much more abundant neighbour one base away suggests this may be a read error. The chain recombines TRBV20-1 with TRBJ2-1; 8 nucleotides line up with TRBD2. V shed 1 base and J 5 bases; nucleotides not matched to a gene: 13. The CDR3 sequence is 17 residues long. The germline gives CDR1 DFQATT, CDR2 SNEGSKA (reference sequence). CDR3 protein: CSARGLGGAILHNEQFF. CDR3 DNA: TGCAGTGCTAGAGGTCTCGGGGGGGCCATACTCCACAATGAGCAGTTCTTC.

This clone was recorded at least ten times. CDR3 amino acids: CASSLVRSVNTEAFF. The CDR3 DNA reads TGCGCCAGCAGCTTGGTGCGGTCGGTGAACACTGAAGCTTTCTTT. This chain connects TRBV5-1 to TRBJ1-1; D is unclear. The germline V and J ends were trimmed by 0 bases and 0 bases, with 9 bases remaining between them. Germline V CDR1 and CDR2: SGHRS, YFSETQ. CDR3 length: 15 amino acids.

This clone was detected many times. The V gene is TRBV7-2, the J gene TRBJ1-2, with a weak D call TRBD1 (5 bases). Germline CDR1 SGHTA, CDR2 FQGNSA. The CDR3 has 17 amino acids. The V gene lost 2 bases and the J gene lost 4 bases, with 20 bases spanning the gap. CDR3 bases: TGTGCCAGCAGCTTATCGGATTGGTCGGGACGTCGCTATGGCTACACCTTC. Its translation: CASSLSDWSGRRYGYTF.

Ten or more counts support this clone. This sequence joins TRBV5-1 and TRBJ2-7; 9 bases align to TRBD2. V lost 4 bases and J lost 3; bases outside the gene matches: 8. This CDR3 region has 15 residues. Looked up from germline, CDR1 is SGHRS and CDR2 is YFSETQ. The chain's CDR3 is CASSQGLATYYEQYF. In DNA, the CDR3 is TGCGCCAGCAGCCAGGGACTAGCTACCTACTACGAGCAGTACTTC. The variable domain in full, with the rest retrieved from reference TRBV5-1 and TRBJ2-7, is KAGVTQTPRYLIKTRGQQVTLSCSPISGHRSVSWYQQTPGQGLQFLFEYFSETQRNKGNFPGRFSGRQFSNSRSEMNVSTLELGDSALYLCASSQGLATYYEQYFGPGTRLTVT.

This clone was detected only a few times. This rearrangement joins TRBV6-1 to TRBJ1-2; 9 bases map to TRBD1. The CDR3 has 14 amino acids. Unmatched junction bases numbered 8, after V lost 4 bases and J lost 8 bases. Germline CDR1 and CDR2: MNHNS and SASEGT. DNA of the CDR3: TGTGCCAGCAGTGCCGGGACAGGGAGGATAGGCTACACCTTC. As protein: CASSAGTGRIGYTF.

The table lists this clone with many counts. V gene TRBV3-1 combines with J gene TRBJ2-5; tentatively, D is TRBD1 (6 bases). This CDR3 comprises 16 residues. V dropped 1 base and J dropped 6 bases, with 18 bases sitting between them. In germline, CDR1 is LGHDT, CDR2 YNNKEL (reference sequence). The CDR3: CASSQAQTGSAQTQYF. The CDR3 DNA follows: TGTGCCAGCAGCCAAGCCCAGACAGGCTCGGCGCAGACCCAGTACTTC.

This clone was detected ten times or more. The rearrangement uses TRBV6-2 or TRBV6-3 and TRBJ2-1; 16 bases align to TRBD2. Per the germline V gene, CDR1 is MNHEY and CDR2 is SVGEGT. CDR3 size: 18 residues. The ends lost 6 bases at V and 7 bases at J; junction bases unmatched: 12. The CDR3 here is CASRPGLAGGPLWNEQFF. The CDR3, as DNA: TGTGCCAGCAGGCCGGGACTAGCGGGGGGGCCGTTGTGGAATGAGCAGTTCTTC.

This clone was counted many times. This chain connects TRBV9 to TRBJ1-1; D is unresolved. CDR1 SGDLS and CDR2 YYNGEE come from the germline V gene. CDR3 length: 15 residues. Trimming left V 4 bases short and J 0 bases short, with 13 bases between. The CDR3 nucleotides read TGTGCCAGCAGCCCTTCCGTATCCATGAACACTGAAGCTTTCTTT. This encodes CASSPSVSMNTEAFF.

This clone occurred many times. This rearrangement joins TRBV24-1 to TRBJ2-2; D is unclear. V was pared by 2 bases and J by 3 bases, with 0 bases between. The CDR3 has 12 residues. From germline, CDR1 is KGHDR and CDR2 SFDVKD. CDR3 nucleotides: TGTGCCACCAGTGATTACACCGGGGAGCTGTTTTTT. It codes for CATSDYTGELFF.

The table lists this clone with many counts. CDR3 loop: CASRFAGAAGANVLTF. In nucleotides, the CDR3 is TGTGCCAGCAGGTTTGCAGGGGCCGCCGGGGCCAACGTCCTGACTTTC. The chain has TRBV7-2 and TRBJ2-6; maybe TRBD1 (6 bases). Germline loops: CDR1 SGHTA, CDR2 FQGNSA. Trimming left V 6 bases short and J 4 bases short, with 16 bases between. The CDR3 consists of 16 residues. Together with reference TRBV7-2 and TRBJ2-6, the CDR3 gives the full variable domain: GAGVSQSPSNKVTEKGKDVELRCDPISGHTALYWYRQSLGQGLEFLIYFQGNSAPDKSGLPSDRFSAERTGGSVSTLTIQRTQQEDSAVYLCASRFAGAAGANVLTFGAGSRLTVL.

In this sample, this clone turned up many times. V and J are TRBV7-3 and TRBJ2-1; 7 bases map to TRBD1. The CDR3 loop spans 14 amino acids. Germline values: CDR1 SGHTA, CDR2 FQGTGA. The ends lost 3 bases at V and 2 bases at J; junction bases unmatched: 1. The chain's CDR3 is CASSFGTAYNEQFF. For the CDR3, the DNA is TGTGCCAGCAGCTTCGGGACAGCCTACAATGAGCAGTTCTTC. The full variable domain, completed using reference TRBV7-3 and TRBJ2-1, is GAGVSQTPSNKVTEKGKYVELRCDPISGHTALYWYRQSLGQGPEFLIYFQGTGAADDSGLPNDRFFAVRPEGSVSTLKIQRTERGDSAVYLCASSFGTAYNEQFFGPGTRLTVL.